What follows are 19 T cell receptor beta chains derived from one specimen sequenced in a study of naive and memory T cell subsets. The beta constant-region primer was an equimolar mix of two oligonucleotides covering TRBC1 and TRBC2. In TCRdb, the UMI-ligation and nested PCR reads were re-called with MiXCR into one record per CDR3 protein. Of 140,000 to 150,000 distinct CDR3 sequences detected, over 15% appear once; the ten largest clones hold around 0.14%. The sequenced sample consisted of naive CD4+ T cells from blood. The origin of the receptors is a human donor in good health.

The J gene is TRBJ2-1, the V gene TRBV6-6; no firm D call. V lost 2 bases and J 6 bases, leaving 17 bases between the germline ends. This CDR3 contains 16 residues. The V gene's germline CDR1 is MNHNY and CDR2 SVGAGI (reference sequence). CDR3 protein: CASSYTQSPRSNEQFF. CDR3 sequence (DNA): TGTGCCAGCAGTTACACTCAAAGCCCTCGTTCCAATGAGCAGTTCTTC.

The chain couples TRBV20-1 to TRBJ2-1; tentatively, D is TRBD2 (5 bases). Per the germline V gene, CDR1 is DFQATT and CDR2 is SNEGSKA (reference sequence). This CDR3 is 14 amino acids long. Trimming pared 6 bases from V and 1 base from J, leaving 13 bases between. CDR3 amino acids: CSAPDWESYNEQFF. The DNA of the CDR3 is TGCAGTGCGCCGGATTGGGAGTCCTACAATGAGCAGTTCTTC.

This clonotype was observed a handful of times. The CDR3 nucleotides read TGTGCCATCAGACTAGCTGGGGCCAACGTCCTGACTTTC. It codes for CAIRLAGANVLTF. V usage is TRBV10-3 and J usage is TRBJ2-6; TRBD2 is a possible D gene (5 bases). In germline, CDR1 is ENHRY, CDR2 SYGVKD. The CDR3 loop spans 13 amino acids. The V and J ends lost 6 bases and 2 bases respectively, with 5 bases between them.

The chain has TRBV3-1 and TRBJ1-3; 8 bases are a match to TRBD1. From germline, CDR1 is LGHDT and CDR2 YNNKEL (reference sequence). The CDR3 length is 19 residues. V gave up 4 bases and J gave up 0 bases; unmatched junction bases: 14. In DNA form, the CDR3 reads TGTGCCAGCAGCCCAGTGTTTTCGTCAGGGGGCCACTCTGGAAACACCATATATTTT. Translated, it gives CASSPVFSSGGHSGNTIYF.

In its sample, this clonotype was seen a few times. This chain joins TRBV5-1 and TRBJ2-1; the match to TRBD1 covers 7 bases. V gave up 5 bases and J gave up 9 bases; unmatched junction bases: 8. The CDR3 is made up of 13 amino acids. The germline gives CDR1 SGHRS, CDR2 YFSETQ. The CDR3 sequence is CASSLDAGGEQFF. CDR3 nucleotides: TGCGCCAGCAGTTTAGATGCAGGGGGTGAGCAGTTCTTC.

This clonotype was seen ten or more times. The chain joins TRBV29-1 to TRBJ2-5; no reliable D call. Germline CDR1 reads SQVTM; CDR2 reads ANQGSEA. This CDR3 is built from 14 residues. V lost 2 bases and J 4 bases, leaving 14 bases between the germline ends. The CDR3 DNA sequence: TGCAGCGTTGAAACACGAAAGAGGAGAGAGACCCAGTACTTC. It is translated as CSVETRKRRETQYF. Full variable domain (missing parts from reference TRBV29-1 and TRBJ2-5): SAVISQKPSRDICQRGTSLTIQCQVDSQVTMMFWYRQQPGQSLTLIATANQGSEATYESGFVIDKFPISRPNLTFSTLTVSNMSPEDSSIYLCSVETRKRRETQYFGPGTRLLVL.

J is TRBJ2-1 and V is TRBV20-1, with TRBD2 matching 10 bases. Trimming cost V 2 bases and J 7 bases; bases outside gene matches: 5. This CDR3 region has 14 residues. Germline V lookup: CDR1 DFQATT, CDR2 SNEGSKA (reference sequence). CDR3 sequence: CSARFTLAGNEQFF. The CDR3 region has the DNA TGCAGTGCTAGATTTACACTAGCGGGGAATGAGCAGTTCTTC.

This chain uses TRBV24-1 with TRBJ2-3; D is unresolved. Deletions cut 5 bases from V and 2 bases from J, with 25 bases between. Germline V lookup: CDR1 KGHDR, CDR2 SFDVKD. The CDR3 is made up of 19 amino acids. The CDR3 nucleotides are TGTGCCACCAGTGTACGACGCCCACAAGAGACAAATAACACAGATACGCAGTATTTT. Protein product: CATSVRRPQETNNTDTQYF.

The V gene is TRBV29-1, the J gene TRBJ1-1; the D is unclear. In germline, CDR1 is SQVTM, CDR2 ANQGSEA. The CDR3 runs 12 residues. The V and J ends lost 6 bases and 5 bases respectively, with 13 bases between them. CDR3 in amino acids: CSVRLGGTEAFF. The CDR3 DNA is TGCAGCGTCCGCCTGGGAGGGACTGAAGCTTTCTTT.

This clonotype has a handful of counts. The CDR3 bases are TGTGCCAGCAGCCCCAGGGGGCGCATGGGAAACACCATATATTTT. It codes for CASSPRGRMGNTIYF. This rearrangement joins TRBV27 to TRBJ1-3, with 8 bases identical to TRBD1. The V gene end was trimmed by 6 bases and the J gene end by 4 bases; junction bases not matched to a gene: 8. The germline gives CDR1 MNHEY, CDR2 SMNVEV (reference sequence). This CDR3 has 15 amino acids.

The chain is built from TRBV12-5 and TRBJ2-1, with 8 positions matching TRBD1. V was clipped by 3 bases and J by 0 bases; unmatched bases: 10. The germline V gene has CDR1 LGHNT and CDR2 FRNRAP. CDR3 length: 18 amino acids. The CDR3 DNA reads TGTGCTAGTGGTTTACTCAGGACAGGGTCGAGCTCCTACAATGAGCAGTTCTTC. As protein: CASGLLRTGSSSYNEQFF.

A few counts support this clonotype. This rearrangement joins TRBV6-2 or TRBV6-3 to TRBJ2-7, with D unclear. This CDR3 region has 13 residues. The germline V gene has CDR1 MNHEY and CDR2 SVGEGT. V lost 8 bases, J lost 0 bases, and 11 bases lay in between. The CDR3 DNA reads TGTGCCAGCGGTGACGTTTTCTCCTACGAGCAGTACTTC. It yields the protein CASGDVFSYEQYF.

This clonotype was seen a handful of times. CDR3 DNA sequence: TGTGCCAGCAGTGAACCGGGACTAAACACTGAAGCTTTCTTT. This codes for CASSEPGLNTEAFF. This chain links TRBV6-1 with TRBJ1-1, with D possibly matching TRBD1 (5 bases). CDR1 and CDR2 (germline): MNHNS, SASEGT. Trimming cost V 2 bases and J 2 bases, with 9 bases left between them. The CDR3 extends over 14 amino acids.

The CDR3 loop is CASSVTGGSTGELFF. The CDR3 coding sequence is TGTGCCAGTAGTGTCACAGGGGGGTCCACCGGGGAGCTGTTTTTT. This chain joins TRBV19 and TRBJ2-2, with TRBD1 identical over 8 bases. Unmatched junction bases numbered 6, after V lost 5 bases and J lost 4 bases. The CDR3 has 15 amino acids. Per the germline V gene, CDR1 is LNHDA and CDR2 is SQIVND (reference sequence).

This clonotype was observed a few times. V is TRBV4-2 and J is TRBJ2-7; D ambiguous. Germline V gives CDR1 LGHNA, CDR2 YNFKEQ. This CDR3 has 14 amino acids. The V gene lost 3 bases and the J gene lost 5 bases, with 14 bases spanning the gap. The CDR3 bases are TGTGCCAGCAGCCAGAGGTCGGACGCCCACGAGCAGTACTTC. This translates into CASSQRSDAHEQYF.

This clonotype turned up a few times. The chain couples TRBV7-2 to TRBJ2-3; the D call may be TRBD1 or TRBD2 (6 bases each). The ends were cut back, 4 bases at V and 8 bases at J, with 19 bases in the middle. Germline V CDR1 and CDR2: SGHTA, FQGNSA. The CDR3 is 15 amino acids. CDR3 nucleotides: TGTGCCAGCAGCTACCGCGGGACAACCAGTGGTACGCAGTATTTT. Its protein is CASSYRGTTSGTQYF.

The chain combines TRBV25-1 with TRBJ1-1; D gene uncertain. The V end lost 3 bases, the J end lost 4 bases, and 6 bases lay between the germline ends. The germline V gene has CDR1 MGHDK and CDR2 SYGVNS. The CDR3 runs to 12 residues. The CDR3 sequence: CASSDTRTEAFF. Here the CDR3 DNA reads TGTGCCAGCAGTGATACCCGCACTGAAGCTTTCTTT.

The V and J genes are TRBV20-1 and TRBJ1-1, with D perhaps TRBD1 (6 bases). Germline CDR1 is DFQATT and CDR2 is SNEGSKA (reference sequence). This CDR3 comprises 13 residues. Trimming pared 2 bases from V and 1 base from J, leaving 8 bases between. DNA of the CDR3: TGCAGTGCTAGACGGGGACAGAACACTGAAGCTTTCTTT. This translates into CSARRGQNTEAFF.

CDR3 sequence (DNA): TGTGCCACCAGCGGAGGGGGGAGCCCTCAGTTCTTC. Residues: CATSGGGSPQFF. V and J are TRBV15 and TRBJ2-1; D may match TRBD1 or TRBD2 (6 bases each). Germline CDR1 is LNHNV and CDR2 is YYDKDF (reference sequence). V lost 5 bases and J lost 13, with 15 bases in between. The CDR3 sequence is 12 residues long.